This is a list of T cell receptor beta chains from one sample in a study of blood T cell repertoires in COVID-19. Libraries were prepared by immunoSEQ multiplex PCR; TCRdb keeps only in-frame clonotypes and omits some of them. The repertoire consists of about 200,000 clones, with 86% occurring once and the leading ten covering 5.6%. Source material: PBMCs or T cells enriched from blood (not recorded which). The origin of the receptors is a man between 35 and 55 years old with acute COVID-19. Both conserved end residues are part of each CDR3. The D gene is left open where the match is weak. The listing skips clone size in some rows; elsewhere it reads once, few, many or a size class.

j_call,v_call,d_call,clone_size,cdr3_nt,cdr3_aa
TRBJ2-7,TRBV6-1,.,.,TGTGCCAGCAGTGAACACAGGGTCTACGAGCAGTACTTC,CASSEHRVYEQYF
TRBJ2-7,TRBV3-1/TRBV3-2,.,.,TGTGCCAGCAGCTCACAGGATGCCTACGAGCAGTACTTC,CASSSQDAYEQYF
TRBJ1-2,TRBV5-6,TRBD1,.,TGTGCCAGCAGCCTCGGGACAGGGGGCCCCCTTAACTATGGCTACACCTTC,CASSLGTGGPLNYGYTF
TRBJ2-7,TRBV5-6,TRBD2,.,TGTGCCAGCCGTGGGGCTAGCGGCTCCTACGAGCAGTACTTC,CASRGASGSYEQYF
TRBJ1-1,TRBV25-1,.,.,TGTGCCAGCAGTGAATGCATTTGGATACGCGGCACTGAAGCTTTCTTT,CASSECIWIRGTEAFF
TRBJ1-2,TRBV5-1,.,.,TGCGCCAGCAGCCCGGGTGCGGGGGGCTATGGCTACACCTTC,CASSPGAGGYGYTF
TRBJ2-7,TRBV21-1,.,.,TGTGCCAGCAGCAACGGGGACAGCCGCTACGAGCAGTACTTC,CASSNGDSRYEQYF
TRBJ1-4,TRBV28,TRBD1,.,TGTGCCAGCAGCAACAGGGGGCTCAGGGAAAAACTGTTTTTT,CASSNRGLREKLFF
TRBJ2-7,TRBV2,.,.,TGTGCCAGCAGTGAATTTGGCAGTATTTACGAGCAGTACTTC,CASSEFGSIYEQYF
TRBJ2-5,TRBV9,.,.,TGTGCCAGCAGTCAAGGGGGTTTACAAGAGACCCAGTACTTC,CASSQGGLQETQYF
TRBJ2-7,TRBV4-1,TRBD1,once,TGCGCCAGCAGCCAAGATACAATGCCGCTCGGACAGGGGAGTTACGAGCAGTACTTC,CASSQDTMPLGQGSYEQYF
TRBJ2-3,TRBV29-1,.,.,TGCAGCGCCTTACTAGCTTCGGATACGCAGTATTTT,CSALLASDTQYF
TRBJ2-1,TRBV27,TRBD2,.,TGTGCCAGCAGTTTACTCCGGCTAGCGGGGGGCAATGAGCAGTTCTTC,CASSLLRLAGGNEQFF
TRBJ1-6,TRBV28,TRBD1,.,TGTGCCAGCAGTTCGCCGGGACAGTTAAATTCACCCCTCCACTTT,CASSSPGQLNSPLHF
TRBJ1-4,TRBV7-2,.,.,TGTGCCAGCAGCTTAAAGGGAGGTAATGAAAAACTGTTTTTT,CASSLKGGNEKLFF
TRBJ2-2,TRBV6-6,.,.,TGTGCCAGCAGCCCTCCGGGGACCGGGGAGCTGTTTTTT,CASSPPGTGELFF
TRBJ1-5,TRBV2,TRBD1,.,TGTGCCAGCAGTCTACAGGGGTTGGAACAGCCCCAGCATTTT,CASSLQGLEQPQHF
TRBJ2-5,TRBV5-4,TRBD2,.,TGTGCCAGCAGCTTCCAGGGCTTGGGGGGGGAGACCCAGTACTTC,CASSFQGLGGETQYF
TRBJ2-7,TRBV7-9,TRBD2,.,TGTGCCAGCAGCAGACCGGGACTAGTTCTCGAGCAGTACTTC,CASSRPGLVLEQYF
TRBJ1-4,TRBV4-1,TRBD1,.,TGCGCCAGCAGCCAAACCGGGACAGGGATTGAAAAACTGTTTTTT,CASSQTGTGIEKLFF
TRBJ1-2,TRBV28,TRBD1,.,TGTGCCAGCAGGAGGACAGGGAGGATTTCGGGTGGCTACACCTTC,CASRRTGRISGGYTF
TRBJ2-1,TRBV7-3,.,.,TGTGCCAGCAGCCCGTATAGCCATAGCTCCTACAATGAGCAGTTCTTC,CASSPYSHSSYNEQFF
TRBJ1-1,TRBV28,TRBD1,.,TGTGCCAGCAGTTTAGTAGGACGACAGGGCTTGGCTTTCTTT,CASSLVGRQGLAFF
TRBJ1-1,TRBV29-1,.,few,TGCAGCGTTGACAGCGGGACTGAAGCTTTCTTT,CSVDSGTEAFF
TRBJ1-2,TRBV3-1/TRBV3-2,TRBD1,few,TGTGCCAGCAGTCCCTATCAGACAGGGATTGTTAGCTACACCTTC,CASSPYQTGIVSYTF
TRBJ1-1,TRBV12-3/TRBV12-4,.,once,TGTGCCAGCAGTTCGACAAGAACTGAAGCTTTCTTT,CASSSTRTEAFF
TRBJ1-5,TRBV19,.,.,TGTGCCAGTAGTATAGGGACACTTTATAGCAATCAGCCCCAGCATTTT,CASSIGTLYSNQPQHF
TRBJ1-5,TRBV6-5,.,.,TGTGCCAGCAGTTCGGGGGATCAGCCCCAGCATTTT,CASSSGDQPQHF
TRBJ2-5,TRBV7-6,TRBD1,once,TGTGCCAGCAGCGCCGGACAGGGCAGGCAAGAGACCCAGTACTTC,CASSAGQGRQETQYF
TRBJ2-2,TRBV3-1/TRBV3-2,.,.,TGTGCCAGCAGCCAAGATTTGTCAGGGCCCAGTATAGGTCGGTCCGGGGAGCTGTTTTTT,CASSQDLSGPSIGRSGELFF
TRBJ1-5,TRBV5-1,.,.,TGCGCCAGCAGCTATGGGGGAGGTAATCAGCCCCAGCATTTT,CASSYGGGNQPQHF
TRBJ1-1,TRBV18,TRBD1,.,TGTGCCAGCTCCACCGGGACAGGGGGCGCCGGAGCTTTCTTT,CASSTGTGGAGAFF
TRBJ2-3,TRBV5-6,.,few,TGTGCCAGCAGCTTCGGCACAGATACGCAGTATTTT,CASSFGTDTQYF
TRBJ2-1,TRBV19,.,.,TGTGCCAGTAGCCCGAAGGACAGCCTGCCCTACAATGAGCAGTTCTTC,CASSPKDSLPYNEQFF
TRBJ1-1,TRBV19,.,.,TGTGCCAGCAACATTGGTATCGTGAACACTGAAGCTTTCTTT,CASNIGIVNTEAFF
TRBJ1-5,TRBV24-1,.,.,TGTGCCACCGACGCAGGGTACAATCAGCCCCAGCATTTT,CATDAGYNQPQHF
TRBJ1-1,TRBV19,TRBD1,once,TGTGCCAGTAGTATAGCGTGGGACAGCACTGAAGCTTTCTTT,CASSIAWDSTEAFF
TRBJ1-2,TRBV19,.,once,TGTGCCAGTAGTCTCGGACGATCGGACAGCTATGGCTACACCTTC,CASSLGRSDSYGYTF
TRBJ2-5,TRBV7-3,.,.,TGTGCCAGCAGCCAACCCGGACTGGTCGAGACCCAGTACTTC,CASSQPGLVETQYF
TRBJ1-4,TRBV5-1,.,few,TGCGCCAGCAGCTTGGCCTTCGGAGAGAATTACTTTGAAAAACTGTTTTTT,CASSLAFGENYFEKLFF
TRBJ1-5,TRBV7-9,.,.,TGTGCCAGCAGCTACACAGGGAGCAATCAGCCCCAGCATTTT,CASSYTGSNQPQHF
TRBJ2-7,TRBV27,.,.,TGTGCCAGCAGTTTATCGGTGGTGGCAGAGCAGTACTTC,CASSLSVVAEQYF
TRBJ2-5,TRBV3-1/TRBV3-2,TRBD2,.,TGTGCCAGCAGCCAAGAATGGCGCGGGAGGGCCGAAGAGACCCAGTACTTC,CASSQEWRGRAEETQYF
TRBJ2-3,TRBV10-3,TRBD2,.,TGTGCCATCAGTGAAGGCGGGGGAAACACAGATACGCAGTATTTT,CAISEGGGNTDTQYF
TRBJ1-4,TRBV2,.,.,TGTGCCAGCAGTGACAGGAAAGCAACTAATGAAAAACTGTTTTTT,CASSDRKATNEKLFF